This T cell receptor (beta chain) was identified during a study of blood T cell repertoires in COVID-19. Turning to the study itself: Spain, Italy and the United States supplied samples that represented acute and convalescent COVID-19.

This CDR3 comprises 15 residues. Germline lookup yields CDR1 SGDLS and CDR2 YYNGEE. Trimming pared 4 bases from V and 3 bases from J, leaving 17 bases between. Some clones are missing from TCRdb's copy, which holds only in-frame ones; the method was immunoSEQ multiplex PCR. This repertoire shows about 320,000 clones, over 85% found once; its top ten account for 2% to 3%. The receptor's source is a man aged 60-69 years who had recovered from COVID-19. The genes are TRBV9 and TRBJ2-7, with a weak D call TRBD1 (6 bases). The material sequenced was PBMCs or T cells enriched from blood (not recorded which). The CDR3 DNA follows: TGTGCCAGCAGCCCTGGACAGCTACTCTACTACGAGCAGTACTTC. Encoded protein: CASSPGQLLYYEQYF.